This T cell receptor beta chain originates from a study of PD-1 blockade in classical Hodgkin lymphoma. Across the study: Patients in the cohort were put on intravenous nivolumab, 3 mg/kg every 2 weeks.

Produced via immunoSEQ multiplex PCR; TCRdb's table is partial and in-frame only. The sample consists of about 6,500 clones, about three quarters of them appearing once. Each patient's relapse followed autologous stem cell transplantation, and brentuximab vedotin exposure varied. About this clone itself: Its target is not known.

Findings of the study overall: Complete responders had baseline diversity similar to newly diagnosed patients. Possibly reflecting disease activity or prior therapy, repertoire differences have causes that remain undefined. CD4+ but not CD8+ TCR diversity rose significantly by C4D1.

Germline CDR1 and CDR2: MNHEY and SMNVEV (reference sequence). J was trimmed by 4 bases and V by 8 bases; bases with no gene match: 8. The CDR3 is 13 residues long. Specimen: peripheral blood mononuclear cells (PBMCs), collected at baseline. The origin of this receptor is a human donor with classical Hodgkin lymphoma. The gene calls are TRBV27 and TRBJ2-7; 7 bases agree with TRBD1. The CDR3 loop is CASAPGQSYEQYF. CDR3 DNA: TGTGCCAGCGCCCCGGGACAGTCATACGAGCAGTACTTC.